Below, 13 T cell receptor beta chains from the same sample are listed, as sequenced in a study of blood T cell repertoires in COVID-19. Clones were read by immunoSEQ multiplex PCR, and TCRdb kept only the in-frame ones, dropping some. Of about 270,000 clones in the sample, approximately 87% are singletons; the top ten hold approximately 12%. Sequencing was carried out using peripheral blood. The receptors originated from a woman in her twenties or thirties with COVID-19, enrolled during active disease.

The chain combines TRBV18 with TRBJ2-5; 7 nucleotides line up with TRBD1. The germline CDR1 and CDR2 sequences are KGHSH and LQKENI. Trimming took 2 bases from V and 5 from J; bases not matched to a gene: 5. The CDR3 has 14 amino acids. CDR3 sequence reads: CASSPYEDRETQYF. For the CDR3, the DNA is TGTGCCAGCTCACCATACGAGGACAGGGAGACCCAGTACTTC.

The chain is built from TRBV11-1 and TRBJ2-5, with a tentative D call TRBD1 (6 bases). The CDR3 covers 14 residues. Per germline, CDR1 SGHAT and CDR2 FQDESV (reference sequence). V dropped 5 bases and J dropped 3 bases, with 13 bases sitting between them. CDR3 in amino acids: CASSLGQRKETQYF. In DNA form, the CDR3 reads TGTGCCAGCAGCCTAGGACAGCGAAAAGAGACCCAGTACTTC.

This chain links TRBV18 with TRBJ1-1; tentatively, D is TRBD1 (5 bases). With 5 bases removed from V and 3 bases from J, the gap between germline ends came to 16 bases. This CDR3 region has 15 residues. Germline CDR1 KGHSH, CDR2 LQKENI. The DNA of the CDR3 is TGTGCCAGCTCATCACTGGGGGGGGAGTACACTGAAGCTTTCTTT. This translates into CASSSLGGEYTEAFF.

The chain links TRBV5-1 to TRBJ1-5, with D maybe TRBD1 (5 bases). From germline, CDR1 is SGHRS and CDR2 YFSETQ. The length of the CDR3 is 13 residues. V lost 8 bases, J lost 3 bases, and 12 bases lay in between. This CDR3 is CASTWGPNQPQHF. The CDR3 DNA reads as TGCGCCAGTACCTGGGGCCCCAATCAGCCCCAGCATTTT.

As concerns this clone: This specimen includes other DNA sequences encoding the same CDR3. The chain is built from TRBV19 and TRBJ1-2; D is unclear. The CDR3 consists of 14 residues. CDR1 LNHDA and CDR2 SQIVND come from the germline V gene (reference sequence). The V gene lost 1 base and the J gene lost 5 bases, with 11 bases spanning the gap. For the CDR3, the DNA is TGTGCCAGTAGTATAGGCGGACTGAGTTATGGCTACACCTTC. Its translation is CASSIGGLSYGYTF.

The chain combines TRBV18 with TRBJ1-1, with D hard to call. Germline CDR1 KGHSH, CDR2 LQKENI. V dropped 5 bases and J dropped 3 bases, with 13 bases sitting between them. The CDR3 contains 14 residues. CDR3 sequence (DNA): TGTGCCAGCTCAGCTTACGCCGGAGACACTGAAGCTTTCTTT. This sequence encodes CASSAYAGDTEAFF.

V gene TRBV2 combines with J gene TRBJ2-5; D is possibly TRBD2 (6 bases). The CDR3 is made up of 13 amino acids. Trimming pared 8 bases from V and 2 bases from J, leaving 12 bases between. CDR1 SNHLY and CDR2 FYNNEI come from the germline V gene. The CDR3 here is CASSRLEQETQYF. DNA for the CDR3: TGTGCCAGCTCCCGACTAGAGCAAGAGACCCAGTACTTC.

The chain joins TRBV3-1 (or the pseudogene TRBV3-2) to TRBJ2-7; D gene unclear. The CDR3 is made up of 14 amino acids. Germline V CDR1 and CDR2: LGHDT, YNNKEL (reference sequence). V shed 3 bases and J shed 2 bases, with 11 bases lying between them. The CDR3 loop reads CASSHPLPPYEQYF. The CDR3 DNA is TGTGCCAGCAGCCATCCCCTCCCCCCCTACGAGCAGTACTTC.

The V and J genes are TRBV7-8 and TRBJ2-7; TRBD2 aligns across 9 bases. With V trimmed by 1 base and J by 6 bases, 7 bases remained unmatched. CDR3 length: 15 residues. Germline V CDR1 and CDR2: SGHVS, FQNEAQ. CDR3 sequence reads: CASSLVAGARGEQYF. The CDR3 DNA sequence: TGTGCCAGCAGCTTAGTAGCGGGGGCGAGAGGCGAGCAGTACTTC.

A few counts support this clone. The chain combines TRBV7-6 with TRBJ2-2; 11 bases line up with TRBD2. V dropped 5 bases and J dropped 2; count of bases not matched to a gene: 4. CDR3 length: 16 residues. In germline, CDR1 is SGHVS, CDR2 FNYEAQ. Here the CDR3 reads CASSTSGGLNTGELFF. CDR3 DNA: TGTGCCAGCAGCACTAGCGGGGGCCTTAACACCGGGGAGCTGTTTTTT.

The V gene is TRBV13, the J gene TRBJ2-1; TRBD2 aligns across 7 bases. Germline lookup yields CDR1 PRHDT and CDR2 FYEKMQ (reference sequence). This CDR3 is built from 15 residues. The J segment lost 3 bases and the V segment lost 6 bases, leaving 8 bases of the junction unmatched. The DNA of the CDR3 is TGTGCCAGCAGGACCGGGACTAACAACTACAATGAGCAGTTCTTC. It encodes CASRTGTNNYNEQFF.

The chain joins TRBV9 to TRBJ1-2; 7 positions agree with TRBD1. From germline, CDR1 is SGDLS and CDR2 YYNGEE. Unmatched junction bases numbered 4, after V lost 4 bases and J lost 7 bases. The CDR3 sequence is 12 residues long. This chain's CDR3 is CASSSTGAGYTF. For the CDR3, the DNA is TGTGCCAGCAGCAGTACAGGGGCTGGCTACACCTTC.

As to this clone: The same CDR3 is also encoded by other DNA sequences in this sample. This chain connects TRBV27 to TRBJ1-2, with D possibly matching TRBD1 (5 bases). The CDR3 length is 13 residues. V dropped 2 bases and J dropped 2 bases, with 6 bases sitting between them. Germline lookup yields CDR1 MNHEY and CDR2 SMNVEV (reference sequence). CDR3 amino acids: CASSLAGNYGYTF. CDR3 DNA sequence: TGTGCCAGCAGTTTAGCAGGGAACTATGGCTACACCTTC.